One sample yielded the 14 T cell receptor beta chains listed below, sequenced in a study of shared clonotypes between healthy human individuals. Clones were sequenced by immunoSEQ multiplex PCR, and TCRdb holds only the in-frame ones, with some missing. Of approximately 1,000,000 clones in the sample, about four fifths were seen once. The sequencing input was memory CD4+ T cells from PBMCs. The sample's subset: CD45RA-negative fraction. The receptors here all came from a man in his late teens or twenties in good health. Some clones in this sample may be carry-over from other donors' samples.

This sequence joins TRBV5-6 and TRBJ2-1; 15 bases line up with TRBD2. The CDR3 loop spans 19 amino acids. V dropped 4 bases and J dropped 2; count of bases not matched to a gene: 10. Germline V CDR1 and CDR2: SGHDT, YYEEEE. CDR3 DNA: TGTGCCAGCAGCGGCGCCGGGACTAGCGGGAGGTTAGCCTACAATGAGCAGTTCTTC. Encoded protein: CASSGAGTSGRLAYNEQFF.

This sequence joins TRBV29-1 and TRBJ2-1, with D possibly called TRBD1 or TRBD2 (5 bases each). This CDR3 contains 14 residues. Trimming took off 1 base at V and 10 bases at J, with 17 bases between the two ends. Germline V gene lookup returns CDR1 SQVTM and CDR2 ANQGSEA. This CDR3 reads CSVEVPGPAGEQFF. CDR3 DNA: TGCAGCGTTGAAGTTCCGGGGCCTGCTGGGGAGCAGTTCTTC.

This clone was counted only a few times. The chain uses TRBV5-4 and TRBJ1-1, with D perhaps matching TRBD1 (6 bases). Germline values: CDR1 SGHNT, CDR2 YYREEE (reference sequence). The CDR3 consists of 14 residues. The V and J ends lost 4 bases and 9 bases respectively, with 19 bases between them. The DNA for the CDR3 is TGTGCCAGCAGCCCAGGAGGGGGGGGCAGTCAAGCTTTCTTT. Protein sequence: CASSPGGGGSQAFF. The full variable domain, its missing parts supplied by reference TRBV5-4 and TRBJ1-1, is ETGVTQSPTHLIKTRGQQVTLRCSSQSGHNTVSWYQQALGQGPQFIFQYYREEENGRGNFPPRFSGLQFPNYSSELNVNALELDDSALYLCASSPGGGGSQAFFGQGTRLTVV.

The chain recombines TRBV29-1 with TRBJ2-7; 13 nucleotides align to TRBD2. The CDR3 extends over 16 amino acids. Germline V gene sequence: CDR1 SQVTM, CDR2 ANQGSEA. V lost 0 bases and J lost 0; bases outside the gene matches: 2. This chain's CDR3 is CSVEDRLAGGSYEQYF. DNA of the CDR3: TGCAGCGTTGAAGATCGACTAGCGGGAGGCTCCTACGAGCAGTACTTC.

The chain links TRBV4-1 to TRBJ2-6; D is undetermined. V lost 3 bases, J lost 2 bases, and 14 bases lay in between. The germline CDR1 and CDR2 sequences are MGHRA and YSYEKL. This CDR3 region has 17 residues. CDR3 bases: TGCGCCAGCAGCCAGCAGTGGGCCTCCACTGGGGCCAACGTCCTGACTTTC. This sequence encodes CASSQQWASTGANVLTF.

The rearrangement joins TRBV2 to TRBJ1-2; no clear D gene. The CDR3 is 14 amino acids. V lost 7 bases and J lost 3, with 15 bases in between. Looked up from germline, CDR1 is SNHLY and CDR2 is FYNNEI. CDR3 region: CASIDGGQDYGYTF. Here the CDR3 DNA reads TGTGCCAGCATTGACGGAGGTCAGGACTATGGCTACACCTTC.

This chain uses TRBV7-9 with TRBJ2-1, with 8 positions matching TRBD2. CDR3 length equals 16 residues. The germline gives CDR1 SEHNR, CDR2 FQNEAQ (reference sequence). The ends lost 5 bases at V and 12 bases at J; junction bases unmatched: 18. CDR3 sequence (DNA): TGTGCCAGCAGCCACCCTACGGGACTAGTCATGGGAAGGCAGTTCTTC. Its protein product is CASSHPTGLVMGRQFF. Full variable domain (rest looked up from reference TRBV7-9 and TRBJ2-1): DTGVSQNPRHKITKRGQNVTFRCDPISEHNRLYWYRQTLGQGPEFLTYFQNEAQLEKSRLLSDRFSAERPKGSFSTLEIQRTEQGDSAMYLCASSHPTGLVMGRQFFGPGTRLTVL.

The rearrangement uses TRBV29-1 and TRBJ1-4, with 7 bases aligning to TRBD1. V was pared by 6 bases and J by 0 bases, with 7 bases of the junction left unmatched. The germline V gene encodes CDR1 SQVTM and CDR2 ANQGSEA. The CDR3 has 15 residues. CDR3 bases: TGCAGCGTCGCGGGACAGACTGCAACTAATGAAAAACTGTTTTTT. Residues: CSVAGQTATNEKLFF.

CDR3 protein: CASSWGLTDTQYF. CDR3 DNA sequence: TGCGCCAGCAGTTGGGGTTTGACAGATACGCAGTATTTT. The rearrangement joins TRBV5-1 to TRBJ2-3; D call uncertain. Germline-derived CDR1 and CDR2 are SGHRS and YFSETQ. Deletions cut 5 bases from V and 3 bases from J, with 10 bases between. This CDR3 region has 13 residues.

The V gene is TRBV11-2, the J gene TRBJ1-3, with D perhaps TRBD1 (6 bases). The CDR3 runs to 15 residues. CDR1 SGHAT and CDR2 FQNNGV come from the germline V gene. The V and J ends lost 5 bases and 4 bases respectively, with 15 bases between them. CDR3 sequence: CASSPIRGPGNTIYF. In DNA form, the CDR3 reads TGTGCCAGCAGCCCTATCCGGGGGCCGGGAAACACCATATATTTT.

Comments on this clone: The identical CDR3 is also encoded by other nucleotide sequences in the sample. V usage is TRBV2 and J usage is TRBJ1-5; D is uncertain. The CDR3 has 12 amino acids. The V end was cut by 7 bases, the J end by 0 bases, with 4 bases between. The germline V gene encodes CDR1 SNHLY and CDR2 FYNNEI. CDR3 sequence: CASKDSNQPQHF. CDR3 nucleotide sequence: TGTGCCAGCAAAGATAGCAATCAGCCCCAGCATTTT.

This chain joins TRBV5-1 and TRBJ1-4; D is ambiguous. The V gene lost 4 bases and the J gene lost 8 bases, with 18 bases spanning the gap. Per the germline V gene, CDR1 is SGHRS and CDR2 is YFSETQ. This CDR3 has 15 amino acids. CDR3 loop: CASSRQLTNKEKLFF. The CDR3 nucleotides are TGCGCCAGCAGCAGGCAGCTAACCAACAAGGAAAAACTGTTTTTT.

This chain links TRBV30 with TRBJ1-5; 7 bases agree with TRBD1. The germline gives CDR1 GTSNPN, CDR2 SVGIG (reference sequence). The CDR3 length is 13 residues. V was pared by 4 bases and J by 3 bases, with 3 bases of the junction left unmatched. The DNA of the CDR3 is TGTGCCTGGACAGGACAGGTCAATCAGCCCCAGCATTTT. As protein: CAWTGQVNQPQHF.

The rearrangement uses TRBV2 and TRBJ2-1; possibly TRBD2 for D (6 bases). The CDR3 length is 14 residues. From germline, CDR1 is SNHLY and CDR2 FYNNEI. The V end lost 11 bases, the J end lost 3 bases, and 17 bases lay between the germline ends. CDR3 bases: TGTGCCGGAAAAGTAGCGGCCTTCTACAATGAGCAGTTCTTC. Translated, it gives CAGKVAAFYNEQFF. Filled out from reference TRBV2 and TRBJ2-1, the complete variable domain reads EPEVTQTPSHQVTQMGQEVILRCVPISNHLYFYWYRQILGQKVEFLVSFYNNEISEKSEIFDDQFSVERPDGSNFTLKIRSTKLEDSAMYFCAGKVAAFYNEQFFGPGTRLTVL.